Listed here are 3 T cell receptor beta chains from one sample, sequenced in a study of cytomegalovirus exposure and HLA in healthy donors. The PCR was carried out with 60 Vbeta primers and 13 Jbeta primers. Data came from immunoSEQ multiplex PCR; TCRdb stores just in-frame clones and leaves some out. The sample gives over 100,000 clones, around 83% of which show up once; about 3% is in the top ten. Sequenced sample: PBMCs. The receptors were sampled from a woman aged 18 to 35 in good health and CMV-seropositive.

The chain links TRBV5-6 to TRBJ2-1, with 8 bases aligning to TRBD1. Germline-derived CDR1 and CDR2 are SGHDT and YYEEEE. Trimming removed 6 bases from V and 3 bases from J; junction bases left unmatched: 5. This CDR3 spans 14 amino acids. The chain's CDR3 is CASTRTGFYNEQFF. DNA of the CDR3: TGTGCCAGCACGCGGACAGGGTTCTACAATGAGCAGTTCTTC.

This chain joins TRBV2 and TRBJ1-2; 9 bases map to TRBD1. There are 15 residues in the CDR3. Germline values: CDR1 SNHLY, CDR2 FYNNEI. Trimming cost V 4 bases and J 5 bases; bases outside gene matches: 8. CDR3 loop: CASSGGQGRNYGYTF. DNA for the CDR3: TGTGCCAGCAGTGGCGGACAGGGGAGGAATTATGGCTACACCTTC. Complete variable domain (other parts from reference TRBV2 and TRBJ1-2): EPEVTQTPSHQVTQMGQEVILRCVPISNHLYFYWYRQILGQKVEFLVSFYNNEISEKSEIFDDQFSVERPDGSNFTLKIRSTKLEDSAMYFCASSGGQGRNYGYTFGSGTRLTVV.

The chain employs TRBV11-2 and TRBJ2-2; tentative D call: TRBD1 (6 bases). This CDR3 comprises 20 residues. Trimming removed 0 bases at V and 3 bases at J, with 23 bases between. CDR1 SGHAT and CDR2 FQNNGV come from the germline V gene. CDR3 nucleotides: TGTGCCAGCAGCTTAGATGTCTTCCTGTGGACAGAGGAAGACACCGGGGAGCTGTTTTTT. The encoded protein is CASSLDVFLWTEEDTGELFF.